The TCR beta chain under discussion was sequenced for a study of CD8 T cells in Susac syndrome (dated by TCRdb to the late 2010s). Describing the broader study: The study used repertoire sequencing to test whether antigen drove CD8+ T cell activation and differentiation in Susac syndrome. CD8+ T cell repertoire clonality was compared between about a dozen healthy donors, approximately 14 Susac syndrome patients and approximately 15 multiple sclerosis patients.

Peripheral blood CD8+ and CD4+ T cells from healthy donors, Susac syndrome patients and multiple sclerosis patients were profiled using high-throughput TCR beta sequencing. Multiple sclerosis controls were treatment-naive patients with stable or active relapsing-remitting disease fulfilling revised McDonald criteria. Bulk CD8+ and CD4+ T cells were purified magnetically by negative isolation, whereas CD8+ TEMRA cells were enriched by FACS. Blood was collected in EDTA tubes and processed within 24 hours, with PBMCs isolated through density gradient centrifugation. PBMCs destined for TCR sequencing were cryopreserved in liquid nitrogen and later thawed in a 37 °C water bath. A purity of at least 90% was achieved for sorted or isolated CD4+, CD8+ and CD8+ TEMRA cells. Overall study results and their limits: The study acknowledged that relatively few individuals were included in the TCR sequencing and HLA analysis.

CDR1 and CDR2 are read off the germline V gene as MGHRA and YSYEKL. The germline V and J ends show losses of 0 bases and 7 bases respectively, and no gene match explains 4 bases of the junction. The CDR3 sequence holds 14 residues, the cysteine and phenylalanine included. Solely the CDR3 DNA is kept, with 42 bases framed from the first base. RNA was extracted using the RNeasy kit, and about 0.5 to 1 microgram was reverse transcribed with random hexamers. The immunoSEQ multiplex PCR assay, which covers 54 Vbeta and 13 Jbeta segments, was used to amplify TCR beta CDR3 regions. PCR amplification bias was corrected by using a synthetic template baseline for primer optimization and computational correction. The authors processed their data as follows. Reads were annotated to V, D and J genes according to IMGT and were analyzed with immunoSEQ Analyzer, with only productive sequences retained. Clonality was calculated as one minus the Shannon entropy normalized by log2 of the number of productive unique sequences. For each patient and control, public and private clones were evaluated among the 100 most prevalent clones. Clones were defined as Susac-specific if absent from the healthy and MS cohorts, from around 1,000 published viral clones and from other ImmuneACCESS disease sequences. The public sequencing data were trimmed at Q25 with fastp and processed into clonotypes with MiXCR by TCRdb, which kept only in-frame beta chains. Each entry is one CDR3 protein sequence, shown with its most common DNA and genes. The V and J calls follow TCRdb's processing rather than the paper's. The sample table lists about 300,000 distinct CDR3 sequences, over 75% of them with a count of one. The ten top clones hold around 0.21% of the sample.

Notes on this clonotype: Its antigen is not yet known. No base quality information exists; no much larger clone differs at one position.

The receptor comes from a human donor with multiple sclerosis. The sequence joins TRBV4-1 to TRBJ2-7, with TRBD1 identical over 9 junction bases. What was sequenced was CD8+ T cells from PBMCs. CDR3 reads: CASSQDNRGREQYF. The DNA sequence is given as TGCGCCAGCAGCCAAGATAACAGGGGGCGTGAGCAGTACTTC.